This paragraph reports one T cell receptor beta chain. Naive CD8 isolation took CD45RO-negative cells positively selected for CCR7 and excluded terminally differentiated effector memory CD45RA+ cells. Under the authors' procedure: As immunoSEQ supplied junction-only sequences (without quality scores), filtering differed. Measured with immunoSEQ multiplex PCR; TCRdb has only the in-frame clones, and not every one. V, J and clone size are taken as reported in that table, and D and trimming were inferred from the DNA itself. This table has millions of clones, approximately 94% appearing once. The data stem from a study of shared clonotypes between healthy human individuals. This TCR came from a man in his late teens or twenties in good health. Some clones in this sample may be carry-over from other donors' samples. The sequencing input was naive CD8+ T cells from PBMCs.

CDR3 bases: TGTGCCAGCAGCTTGGGTCCGGACAGCTCCTACGAGCAGTACTTC. This codes for CASSLGPDSSYEQYF. This sequence joins TRBV5-8 and TRBJ2-7, with a possible D match to TRBD1 (6 bases). Germline CDR1 is SGHTS and CDR2 is YDEGEE. The CDR3 runs 15 residues. V was cut by 0 bases and J by 0 bases, with 10 bases left in between.